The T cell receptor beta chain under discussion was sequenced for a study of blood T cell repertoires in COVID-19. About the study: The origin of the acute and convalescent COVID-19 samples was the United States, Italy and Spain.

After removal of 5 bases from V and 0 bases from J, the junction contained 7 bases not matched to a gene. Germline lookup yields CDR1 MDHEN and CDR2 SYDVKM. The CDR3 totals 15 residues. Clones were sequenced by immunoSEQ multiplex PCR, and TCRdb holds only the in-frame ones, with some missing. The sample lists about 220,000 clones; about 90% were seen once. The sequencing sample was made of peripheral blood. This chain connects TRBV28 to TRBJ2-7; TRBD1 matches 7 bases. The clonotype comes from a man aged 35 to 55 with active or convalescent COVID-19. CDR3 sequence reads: CASSLRDSPSYEQYF. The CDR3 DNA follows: TGTGCCAGCAGTCTGAGGGACAGCCCCTCCTACGAGCAGTACTTC.